The T cell receptor (beta chain) described here comes from a study of blood T cell repertoires in COVID-19. Study as a whole: Researchers got acute and convalescent COVID-19 samples from the United States, Italy and Spain. Sources were T cells, B-cell-depleted T cells, or PBMCs; the material itself was cDNA or gDNA.

Original analysis: Estimation of nucleated cell counts relied on the amplification of reference gene primers. TCRdb keeps only in-frame clones here, not all; method: immunoSEQ multiplex PCR. The D gene and trimming were derived from the DNA, and the V and J assignments and clone size from that table. The sample consists of 270,000 or so clones, about 85% of them appearing once. This CDR3 has 15 residues. V gave up 7 bases and J gave up 4 bases, with 17 bases separating them. Germline CDR1 reads MNHEY; CDR2 reads SMNVEV (reference sequence). All exposed participants met a person with COVID-19 within 2 weeks before entering the study.

This TCR derives from a woman in her fifties or sixties who had been exposed to COVID-19. The chain has TRBV27 and TRBJ1-5; a weak D match, TRBD1 (6 bases). Sample: PBMCs or T cells enriched from blood (not recorded which). CDR3 region: CASTNRAPPNQPQHF. CDR3 in DNA: TGTGCCAGCACCAACAGGGCTCCACCAAATCAGCCCCAGCATTTT.